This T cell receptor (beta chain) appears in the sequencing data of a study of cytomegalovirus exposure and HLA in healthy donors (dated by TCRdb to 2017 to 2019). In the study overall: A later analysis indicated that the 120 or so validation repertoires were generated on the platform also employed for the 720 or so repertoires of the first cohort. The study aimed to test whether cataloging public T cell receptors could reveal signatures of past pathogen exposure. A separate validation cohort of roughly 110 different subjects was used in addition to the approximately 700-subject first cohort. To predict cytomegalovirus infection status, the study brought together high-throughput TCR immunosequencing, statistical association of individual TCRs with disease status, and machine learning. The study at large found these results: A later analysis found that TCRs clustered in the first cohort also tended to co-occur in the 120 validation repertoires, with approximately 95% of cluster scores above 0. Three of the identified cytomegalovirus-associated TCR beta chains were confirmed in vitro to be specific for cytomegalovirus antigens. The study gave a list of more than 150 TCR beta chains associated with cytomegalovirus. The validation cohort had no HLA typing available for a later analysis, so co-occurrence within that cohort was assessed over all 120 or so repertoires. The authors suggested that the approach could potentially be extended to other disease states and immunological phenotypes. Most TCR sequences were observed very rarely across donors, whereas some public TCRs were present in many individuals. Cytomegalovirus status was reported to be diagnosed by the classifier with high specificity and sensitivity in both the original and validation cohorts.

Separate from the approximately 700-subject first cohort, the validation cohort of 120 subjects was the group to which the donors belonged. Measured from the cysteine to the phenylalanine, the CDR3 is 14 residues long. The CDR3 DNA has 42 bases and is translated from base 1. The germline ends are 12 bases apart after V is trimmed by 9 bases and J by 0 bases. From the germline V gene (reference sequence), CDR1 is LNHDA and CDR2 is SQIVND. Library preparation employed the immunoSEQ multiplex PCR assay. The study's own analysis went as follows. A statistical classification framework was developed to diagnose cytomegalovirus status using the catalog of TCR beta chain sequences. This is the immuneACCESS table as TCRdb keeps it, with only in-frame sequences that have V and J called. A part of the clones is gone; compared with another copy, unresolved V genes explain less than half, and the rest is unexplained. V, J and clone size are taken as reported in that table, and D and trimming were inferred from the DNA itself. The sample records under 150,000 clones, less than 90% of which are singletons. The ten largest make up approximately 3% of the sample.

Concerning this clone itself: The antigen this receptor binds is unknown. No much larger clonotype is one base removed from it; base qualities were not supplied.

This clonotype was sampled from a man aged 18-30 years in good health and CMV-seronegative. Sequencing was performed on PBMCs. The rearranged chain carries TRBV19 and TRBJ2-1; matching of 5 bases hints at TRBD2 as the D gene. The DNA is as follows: TGTGCCAGCGCGGACTTGAGCTCCTACAATGAGCAGTTCTTC. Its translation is CASADLSSYNEQFF.